These T cell receptor beta chains were read from a single sample in a study of cytomegalovirus exposure and HLA in healthy donors. Produced via immunoSEQ multiplex PCR; TCRdb's table is partial and in-frame only. The table lists approximately 100,000 clones, around two thirds of them singletons. The source material was PBMCs. These receptors all stem from a man aged 50-59 years in good health and CMV-seropositive. CDR3s include the opening cysteine and the closing phenylalanine or tryptophan. The order of the fields is D gene, V gene, clone size, J gene, CDR3 DNA, CDR3 protein. A D gene is named only where the DNA matches it firmly. Rows give clone size only sometimes, using once, few, many, or a class for an expanded clone.

D gene: -; V gene: TRBV2; clone size: -; J gene: TRBJ1-1; CDR3 DNA: TGTGCCAGCACCCGATACCCGGTGACTGAAGCTTTCTTT; CDR3 protein: CASTRYPVTEAFF
D gene: -; V gene: TRBV5-4; clone size: once; J gene: TRBJ1-2; CDR3 DNA: TGTGCCAGCAGTTCGGACTGGACCTATGGCTACACCTTC; CDR3 protein: CASSSDWTYGYTF
D gene: TRBD1; V gene: TRBV2; clone size: -; J gene: TRBJ2-7; CDR3 DNA: TGTGCCAGCAGTGACAGGGGGCGACACGAGCAGTACTTC; CDR3 protein: CASSDRGRHEQYF
D gene: TRBD1; V gene: TRBV7-9; clone size: -; J gene: TRBJ2-5; CDR3 DNA: TGTGCCAGCAGTCAAATTCGAGGACAGGTCCAAGAGACCCAGTACTTC; CDR3 protein: CASSQIRGQVQETQYF
D gene: TRBD1; V gene: TRBV29-1; clone size: -; J gene: TRBJ2-4; CDR3 DNA: TGCAGCGTCTTGGACAGGGGAGGAAACATTCAGTACTTC; CDR3 protein: CSVLDRGGNIQYF
D gene: TRBD1; V gene: TRBV5-1; clone size: -; J gene: TRBJ2-2; CDR3 DNA: TGCGCCTCGGAAAGGGGGACAGGGGACACCGGGGAGCTGTTTTTT; CDR3 protein: CASERGTGDTGELFF
D gene: -; V gene: TRBV10-1; clone size: -; J gene: TRBJ2-1; CDR3 DNA: TGCGCCAGCAGTGAGGCCGGGAGATCCTACAATGAGCAGTTCTTC; CDR3 protein: CASSEAGRSYNEQFF
D gene: -; V gene: TRBV11-2; clone size: -; J gene: TRBJ2-7; CDR3 DNA: TGTGCCAGCAGCTTGGGACATTCCTACGAGCAGTACTTC; CDR3 protein: CASSLGHSYEQYF
D gene: TRBD1; V gene: TRBV18; clone size: -; J gene: TRBJ1-5; CDR3 DNA: TGTGCCAGCTCACCCAATCGACAGGGGTCAGGTCAGCCCCAGCATTTT; CDR3 protein: CASSPNRQGSGQPQHF
D gene: -; V gene: TRBV28; clone size: -; J gene: TRBJ1-1; CDR3 DNA: TGTGCCAGCAGTTCATCTTTACGGACTGAAGCTTTCTTT; CDR3 protein: CASSSSLRTEAFF
D gene: -; V gene: TRBV9; clone size: -; J gene: TRBJ2-5; CDR3 DNA: TGTGCCAGCAGCGTTGAGGACTTACAAGAGACCCAGTACTTC; CDR3 protein: CASSVEDLQETQYF
D gene: -; V gene: TRBV20-1; clone size: -; J gene: TRBJ1-2; CDR3 DNA: TGCAGTGCTAGCAGGGGCTACACCTTC; CDR3 protein: CSASRGYTF
D gene: -; V gene: TRBV7-6; clone size: few; J gene: TRBJ2-7; CDR3 DNA: TGTGCCAGCAGCCAGGACGGGACCTACGAGCAGTACTTC; CDR3 protein: CASSQDGTYEQYF
D gene: -; V gene: TRBV2; clone size: -; J gene: TRBJ1-6; CDR3 DNA: TGTGCCAGCGAAGGGATGACAGGTGGCTATAATTCACCCCTCCACTTT; CDR3 protein: CASEGMTGGYNSPLHF
D gene: -; V gene: TRBV6-5; clone size: -; J gene: TRBJ2-3; CDR3 DNA: TGTGCCACTAGACAGGGAGGAGATACGCAGTATTTT; CDR3 protein: CATRQGGDTQYF
D gene: TRBD1; V gene: TRBV6-5; clone size: once; J gene: TRBJ1-2; CDR3 DNA: TGTGCCAGCAGTTCCTGGACAGGGGGCACTAACTATGGCTACACCTTC; CDR3 protein: CASSSWTGGTNYGYTF
D gene: -; V gene: TRBV6-1; clone size: -; J gene: TRBJ2-2; CDR3 DNA: TGTGCCAGCAGTGAAGCTCCCCCGACCGGGGAGCTGTTTTTT; CDR3 protein: CASSEAPPTGELFF
D gene: -; V gene: TRBV7-2; clone size: -; J gene: TRBJ2-5; CDR3 DNA: TGTGCCAGCAGCTTTGCGGATCAAGAGACCCAGTACTTC; CDR3 protein: CASSFADQETQYF
D gene: TRBD2; V gene: TRBV9; clone size: -; J gene: TRBJ2-5; CDR3 DNA: TGTGCCAGCAGCGTTACTAGCGGGGGGGCCCAAGAGACCCAGTACTTC; CDR3 protein: CASSVTSGGAQETQYF
D gene: -; V gene: TRBV6-1; clone size: -; J gene: TRBJ2-5; CDR3 DNA: TGTGCCAGCAGTGAATTTCAAGCCATCCAAGAGACCCAGTACTTC; CDR3 protein: CASSEFQAIQETQYF
D gene: TRBD1; V gene: TRBV18; clone size: -; J gene: TRBJ2-7; CDR3 DNA: TGTGCCAGCTCTCCCGGGACAGTGCTTTACGAGCAGTACTTC; CDR3 protein: CASSPGTVLYEQYF
D gene: -; V gene: TRBV6-6; clone size: -; J gene: TRBJ1-1; CDR3 DNA: TGTGCCAGCAAACAGGGTGGGAACACTGAAGCTTTCTTT; CDR3 protein: CASKQGGNTEAFF
D gene: TRBD2; V gene: TRBV6-6; clone size: -; J gene: TRBJ2-1; CDR3 DNA: TGTGCCAGCAGGGGGGGACTAGCGGGAGTCAATGAGCAGTTCTTC; CDR3 protein: CASRGGLAGVNEQFF
D gene: TRBD1; V gene: TRBV6-1; clone size: -; J gene: TRBJ1-5; CDR3 DNA: TGTGCCAGCAGTGAAGCGCGGAGGACAGGGGACAATCAGCCCCAGCATTTT; CDR3 protein: CASSEARRTGDNQPQHF
D gene: -; V gene: TRBV11-2; clone size: few; J gene: TRBJ1-1; CDR3 DNA: TGTGCCAGCAGCCCCCGCACCAGGGGAGCTTTCTTT; CDR3 protein: CASSPRTRGAFF
D gene: -; V gene: TRBV25-1; clone size: -; J gene: TRBJ2-1; CDR3 DNA: TGTGCCAGCAGTGAATTTCTGGCAGGGCGAAATGAGCAGTTCTTC; CDR3 protein: CASSEFLAGRNEQFF
D gene: TRBD2; V gene: TRBV5-4; clone size: -; J gene: TRBJ2-1; CDR3 DNA: TGTGCCAGCAGCCCCCCAAAGGAGACTAGCGGGAGAGCAGGTGAGCAGTTCTTC; CDR3 protein: CASSPPKETSGRAGEQFF
D gene: -; V gene: TRBV28; clone size: -; J gene: TRBJ2-7; CDR3 DNA: TGTGCCAGCACCCGGGGACAATTCTACGAGCAGTACTTC; CDR3 protein: CASTRGQFYEQYF
D gene: -; V gene: TRBV5-1; clone size: -; J gene: TRBJ2-7; CDR3 DNA: TGCGCCAGCACCCTGACCACGGGGGAGCAGTACTTC; CDR3 protein: CASTLTTGEQYF
D gene: TRBD1; V gene: TRBV9; clone size: -; J gene: TRBJ1-4; CDR3 DNA: TGTGCCAGCAGCATTCGGACAGGCTTCGATGAAAAACTGTTTTTT; CDR3 protein: CASSIRTGFDEKLFF
D gene: TRBD2; V gene: TRBV6-4; clone size: few; J gene: TRBJ2-3; CDR3 DNA: TGTGCCAGCAGTTTTACTAGCGGTAGCACAGATACGCAGTATTTT; CDR3 protein: CASSFTSGSTDTQYF
D gene: -; V gene: TRBV5-1; clone size: -; J gene: TRBJ2-1; CDR3 DNA: TGCGCCAGCAGCTTGGGGAGGGGGGGCCGGGACAATGAGCAGTTCTTC; CDR3 protein: CASSLGRGGRDNEQFF
D gene: -; V gene: TRBV7-2; clone size: -; J gene: TRBJ2-2; CDR3 DNA: TGTGCCAGCAGCTTACTCCTAGCGTCGGCCGGGGAGCTGTTTTTT; CDR3 protein: CASSLLLASAGELFF
D gene: TRBD2; V gene: TRBV6-4; clone size: few; J gene: TRBJ2-1; CDR3 DNA: TGTGCCAGCACTGCGGCGGCGGGAGCTGTAGAGCAGTTCTTC; CDR3 protein: CASTAAAGAVEQFF
D gene: TRBD1; V gene: TRBV6-5; clone size: -; J gene: TRBJ2-5; CDR3 DNA: TGTGCCAGCAGAAGGGACAGCCGTGATTACTTC; CDR3 protein: CASRRDSRDYF
D gene: -; V gene: TRBV5-1; clone size: few; J gene: TRBJ1-2; CDR3 DNA: TGCGCCAGCAGCTTGGATAGGACTGTATATGGCTACACCTTC; CDR3 protein: CASSLDRTVYGYTF
D gene: TRBD1; V gene: TRBV4-2; clone size: few; J gene: TRBJ2-1; CDR3 DNA: TGTGCCAGCAGCCAAGGACAGGGGGGTGAGCAGTTCTTC; CDR3 protein: CASSQGQGGEQFF
D gene: -; V gene: TRBV25-1; clone size: -; J gene: TRBJ2-4; CDR3 DNA: TGTGCCAGCATGGGGCCGGGCAAAAACATTCAGTACTTC; CDR3 protein: CASMGPGKNIQYF
D gene: -; V gene: TRBV21-1; clone size: -; J gene: TRBJ1-2; CDR3 DNA: TGTGCCAGCAACAAAAAGGAACCTGGGACAGAAGGCTACACCTTC; CDR3 protein: CASNKKEPGTEGYTF
D gene: -; V gene: TRBV19; clone size: -; J gene: TRBJ1-1; CDR3 DNA: TGTGCCAGTAGTATAGCCGTCTCCACTGAAGCTTTCTTT; CDR3 protein: CASSIAVSTEAFF
D gene: TRBD1; V gene: TRBV7-2; clone size: -; J gene: TRBJ2-7; CDR3 DNA: TGTGCCAGCAGCTTAGCAGGGGACAGGGGTACAGCCGAGCAGTACTTC; CDR3 protein: CASSLAGDRGTAEQYF
D gene: TRBD1; V gene: TRBV5-4; clone size: -; J gene: TRBJ1-2; CDR3 DNA: TGTGCCAGCAGCTTCTCAGGGGGCGACTATGGCTACACCTTC; CDR3 protein: CASSFSGGDYGYTF
D gene: -; V gene: TRBV6-6; clone size: -; J gene: TRBJ2-2; CDR3 DNA: TGTGCCAGCAGTTACCAGCCCAGGGACACCGGGGAGCTGTTTTTT; CDR3 protein: CASSYQPRDTGELFF
D gene: TRBD2; V gene: TRBV4-1; clone size: -; J gene: TRBJ2-5; CDR3 DNA: TGCGCCAGCAGCCAAGTAGGACTAGAAGAGACCCAGTACTTC; CDR3 protein: CASSQVGLEETQYF
D gene: TRBD1; V gene: TRBV10-3; clone size: -; J gene: TRBJ2-3; CDR3 DNA: TGTGCCACCGGGACAGGGGGCACAGATACGCAGTATTTT; CDR3 protein: CATGTGGTDTQYF
D gene: -; V gene: TRBV2; clone size: -; J gene: TRBJ2-7; CDR3 DNA: TGTGCCAGTGCTCCCCTATCCTACGAGCAGTACTTC; CDR3 protein: CASAPLSYEQYF
D gene: -; V gene: TRBV28; clone size: few; J gene: TRBJ2-7; CDR3 DNA: TGTGCCAGCTCCTGGGGCCACGAGCAGTACTTC; CDR3 protein: CASSWGHEQYF
D gene: -; V gene: TRBV14; clone size: -; J gene: TRBJ1-1; CDR3 DNA: TGTGCCAGCAGCTCAGGGTTTCTGAACACTGAAGCTTTCTTT; CDR3 protein: CASSSGFLNTEAFF